This T cell receptor (beta chain) was recorded in a study of metastatic and nonmetastatic thyroid tumors. Study-wide results and limits: Significantly greater TCR beta diversity was reportedly found in malignant thyroid tumors than in benign nodules (in blood and tumor).

MiXCR was used by TCRdb to re-call the PCR reads. Of about 32,000 clones in the sample, roughly 25% were seen once. The CDR3 extends over 12 amino acids. Germline lookup yields CDR1 MNHEY and CDR2 SVGEGT. No treatment of any kind had been given to any patient before thyroid surgery. This clone is judged medium-sized. Its antigen is not known. The junction does not match germline at one end; this may be a read error. The receptor comes from a female donor with papillary thyroid cancer or a benign thyroid nodule (not recorded which). Some clones in this sample may be carry-over from other donors' samples. Sequenced sample: blood. The V gene is TRBV6-2 or TRBV6-3, the J gene TRBJ2-3; the D gene is possibly TRBD1 (5 bases). The CDR3 reads CASSYSLRGQDF. In DNA, the CDR3 is TGTGCCAGCAGTTACTCCCTAAGGGGTCAGGATTTT.